What follows describes a single T cell receptor (beta chain). Time point given: patch test 1, 2 weeks after DPC sensitization. Treatment denoted: therapeutic diphenylcyclopropenone sensitization with weekly scalp DPC. This entry is derived from a study of human T cells and chemical hapten exposure. Looking at the study overall: Patients' scalps got diphenylcyclopropenone weekly throughout the roughly 23-week study. Mostly female, the patients presented with alopecia areata, totalis or universalis. Per-sample variation in TCR yield stemmed mainly from small pooled library volume differences.

The germline V and J ends were trimmed by 0 bases and 4 bases, with 10 bases remaining between them. Per the germline V gene, CDR1 is DFQATT and CDR2 is SNEGSKA (reference sequence). The length of the CDR3 is 13 residues. Methods used by the authors: A per-sample median of 95,638 TCRs was observed, with a range of roughly 20,000 to 750,000. TCRdb ran MiXCR on the RACE reads and lists one entry per CDR3 protein. The V and J calls come from TCRdb's annotation, not from the publication. In the table there are about 83,000 distinct CDR3 sequences, over 6% of which are singletons. The source material was whole blood, sampled in connection with sensitization to the hapten diphenylcyclopropenone (DPC). The chain recombines TRBV20-1 with TRBJ2-7; TRBD2 might be the D (5 bases). The source of this sequence is a woman aged 25 to 45 with alopecia areata. Some clones in this sample may be carry-over from other donors' samples. The CDR3 region is CSARDPRRYEQYF. The CDR3 DNA reads as TGCAGTGCTAGAGATCCTCGGAGGTACGAGCAGTACTTC.